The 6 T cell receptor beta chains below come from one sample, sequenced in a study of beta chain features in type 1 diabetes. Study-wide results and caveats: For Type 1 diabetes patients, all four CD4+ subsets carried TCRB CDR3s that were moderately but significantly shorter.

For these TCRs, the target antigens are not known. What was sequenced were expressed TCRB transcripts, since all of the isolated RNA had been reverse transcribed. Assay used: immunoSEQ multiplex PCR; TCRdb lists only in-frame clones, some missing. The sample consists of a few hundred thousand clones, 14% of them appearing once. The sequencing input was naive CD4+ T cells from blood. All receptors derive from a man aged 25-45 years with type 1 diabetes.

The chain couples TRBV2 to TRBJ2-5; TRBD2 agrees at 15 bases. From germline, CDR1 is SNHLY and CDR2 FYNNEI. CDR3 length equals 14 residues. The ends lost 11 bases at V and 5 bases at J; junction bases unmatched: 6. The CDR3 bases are TGTGCCGGAGGGACTAGCGGGGGGTCTGAGACCCAGTACTTC. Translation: CAGGTSGGSETQYF.

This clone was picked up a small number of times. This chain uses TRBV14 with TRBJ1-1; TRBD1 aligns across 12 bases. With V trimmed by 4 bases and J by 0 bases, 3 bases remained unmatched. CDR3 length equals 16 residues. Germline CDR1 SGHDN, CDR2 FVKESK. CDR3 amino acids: CASSRDRGQMNTEAFF. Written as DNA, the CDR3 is TGTGCCAGCAGCCGGGACAGGGGGCAGATGAACACTGAAGCTTTCTTT.

The DNA of the CDR3 is TGTGCCAGCAGGGAAAGGGACAGACACTATGGCTACACCTTC. Amino acid sequence: CASRERDRHYGYTF. The chain has TRBV6-5 and TRBJ1-2; 7 positions match TRBD1. After removal of 6 bases from V and 3 bases from J, the junction contained 7 bases not matched to a gene. Germline CDR1 and CDR2: MNHEY and SVGAGI. This CDR3 is built from 14 residues.

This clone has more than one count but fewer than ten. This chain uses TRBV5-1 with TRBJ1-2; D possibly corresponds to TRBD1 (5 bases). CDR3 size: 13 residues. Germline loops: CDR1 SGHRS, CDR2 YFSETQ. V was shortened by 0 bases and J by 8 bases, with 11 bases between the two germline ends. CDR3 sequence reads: CASSLGSGDGYTF. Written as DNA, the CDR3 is TGCGCCAGCAGCTTGGGGTCGGGGGACGGCTACACCTTC.

CDR3 nucleotides: TGCAGCGTGGGACAGGGGGCAGCTGAAGCTTTCTTT. This codes for CSVGQGAAEAFF. This chain connects TRBV29-1 to TRBJ1-1, with 12 bases lining up with TRBD1. The germline gives CDR1 SQVTM, CDR2 ANQGSEA. V lost 6 bases and J lost 6; bases outside the gene matches: 2. This CDR3 has 12 residues.

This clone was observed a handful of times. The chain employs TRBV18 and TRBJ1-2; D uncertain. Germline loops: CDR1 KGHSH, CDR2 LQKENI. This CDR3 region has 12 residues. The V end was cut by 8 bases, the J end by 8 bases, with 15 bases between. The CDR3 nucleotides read TGTGCCAGCCCTCCCCTTGAGATGGGCTACACCTTC. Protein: CASPPLEMGYTF.